One and the same sample provided the 11 T cell receptor beta chains below, sequenced in a study of memory CD8 T cells in hepatitis C reinfection (dated by TCRdb to between 2016 and 2019). The library relied on the immunoSEQ multiplex PCR assay. TCRdb retrieved this table from immuneACCESS and kept in-frame rearrangements only. Not all clones are present; in checked studies, unresolved V genes account for under half, and no reason is known for the remainder. For this sample there are a few thousand clones; 90% appear just once. The ten largest clones take up about 20% of the sample. The sample's time point, from its label and the paper: peak reinfection, 3 to 8 weeks after reinfection detection. Sorted cells were sequenced directly ex vivo, with no in vitro expansion before TCR sequencing. The material sequenced was naive CD8+ T cells sorted from blood. Taken with the paper, the label for cell subset or site translates to: total naive CD8+CD45RO- T cells. These receptors were taken from a man between 45 and 60 years old with hepatitis C virus infection.

This clone was counted a single time. The CDR3 here is CASRGTAGYEQYF. Written as DNA, the CDR3 is TGTGCCAGCAGGGGGACAGCCGGCTACGAGCAGTACTTC. The rearrangement links TRBV5-6 to TRBJ2-7; 7 nucleotides align to TRBD1. This CDR3 comprises 13 residues. Germline V lookup: CDR1 SGHDT, CDR2 YYEEEE. Trimming removed 5 bases from V and 3 bases from J; junction bases left unmatched: 5.

The V call is TRBV14, the J call TRBJ2-3; a weak D match, TRBD2 (5 bases). Germline V gives CDR1 SGHDN, CDR2 FVKESK. The length of the CDR3 is 20 residues. Trimming stripped 1 base from V and 3 bases from J, with 26 bases between. The CDR3 DNA follows: TGTGCCAGCAGCCAAGGTTACGAGCTCGGTTCGAGGAGGATTACAGATACGCAGTATTTT. Translated: CASSQGYELGSRRITDTQYF.

The chain couples TRBV23-1 to TRBJ2-5; 9 bases line up with TRBD1. The DNA end favors TRBJ2-7, so the J call may be wrong. TRBV23-1 is an ORF for which the function is uncertain. This CDR3 comprises 15 residues. The CDR3 bases are TGCGCCAGCAGTCAACACGGACAGGGGACATACGAGCAGTACTTC. It yields the protein CASSQHGQGTYEQYF.

The gene calls are TRBV5-6 and TRBJ1-6; TRBD1 might be the D (5 bases). The CDR3 contains 14 residues. Germline V gives CDR1 SGHDT, CDR2 YYEEEE. V was shortened by 0 bases and J by 5 bases, with 6 bases between the two germline ends. In DNA form, the CDR3 reads TGTGCCAGCAGCTTGGCGGGGGATAATTCACCCCTCCACTTT. Translated: CASSLAGDNSPLHF.

The CDR3 DNA reads as TGTGCCAGCAGCAACGACAGGGGGCAGGCAGATACGCAGTATTTT. Encoded protein: CASSNDRGQADTQYF. V and J are TRBV21-1 and TRBJ2-3; the table assigns TRBD1, which was not confirmed against the DNA. TRBV21-1 is labeled a pseudogene. This CDR3 is built from 15 residues.

This chain joins TRBV7-9 and TRBJ1-4; tentatively, D is TRBD1 (5 bases). V was shortened by 5 bases and J by 2 bases, with 15 bases between the two germline ends. Germline V gives CDR1 SEHNR, CDR2 FQNEAQ (reference sequence). This CDR3 has 16 residues. The CDR3 DNA reads as TGTGCCAGCAGCCAAATTACGCGGGGGACTAATGAAAAACTGTTTTTT. This codes for CASSQITRGTNEKLFF.

The CDR3 protein is CASSLVGVRSTDTQYF. Here the CDR3 DNA reads TGTGCCAGCAGTTTAGTAGGCGTCAGGTCCACAGATACGCAGTATTTT. The chain uses TRBV27 and TRBJ2-3; no clear D gene. The CDR3 runs 16 residues. V dropped 2 bases and J dropped 2 bases, with 14 bases sitting between them. From germline, CDR1 is MNHEY and CDR2 SMNVEV (reference sequence).

The V and J genes are TRBV30 and TRBJ2-2, with D perhaps matching TRBD2 (6 bases). This CDR3 spans 14 amino acids. From germline, CDR1 is GTSNPN and CDR2 SVGIG (reference sequence). Trimming removed 2 bases at V and 6 bases at J, with 13 bases between. The CDR3 sequence is CAWSPYPGAGELFF. Here the CDR3 DNA reads TGTGCCTGGAGTCCCTACCCGGGGGCCGGGGAGCTGTTTTTT.

The J gene is TRBJ1-5, the V gene TRBV6-5; D may be TRBD1 (5 bases). CDR1 and CDR2 (germline): MNHEY, SVGAGI. This CDR3 has 13 residues. V was trimmed by 2 bases and J by 7 bases, leaving 9 bases between them. CDR3 DNA sequence: TGTGCCAGCAGTTACGGGGGGTCGCAGCCCCAGCATTTT. Its protein is CASSYGGSQPQHF.

The J gene is TRBJ2-7, the V gene TRBV6-5, with TRBD1 matching over 8 bases. The CDR3 is made up of 13 amino acids. Germline CDR1 and CDR2: MNHEY and SVGAGI. The V gene end was trimmed by 6 bases and the J gene end by 2 bases; junction bases not matched to a gene: 3. The CDR3 sequence is CASREQGAYEQYF. CDR3 nucleotide sequence: TGTGCCAGCAGGGAACAGGGGGCCTACGAGCAGTACTTC.

In its sample, this clone is large. The CDR3 region is CASSFGETTNEKLFF. The CDR3 DNA follows: TGTGCCAGTAGTTTCGGAGAAACAACTAATGAAAAACTGTTTTTT. This chain links TRBV19 with TRBJ1-4, with D hard to call. Germline lookup yields CDR1 LNHDA and CDR2 SQIVND (reference sequence). V was shortened by 5 bases and J by 0 bases, with 10 bases between the two germline ends. This CDR3 has 15 residues.